The text below deals with one TCR beta chain. Antigen specificity is unknown. The CDR3 consists of 17 residues. The junction had 7 bases not matched to a gene; V was cut back by 2 bases and J by 0 bases. The germline V gene encodes CDR1 MDHEN and CDR2 SYDVKM. This sample is drawn from a study of early stage breast cancer tumors. Turning to the study itself: Most invasive tumors, about 75% of the 16, were ER+/PR+/HER2-. Under 10 ER+/PR+/HER2- tumors were invasive ductal; a few were invasive lobular. Whole-study findings and limits: Bulk DNA sequencing of unsorted cells missed chain pairing and markers.

The protocol was immunoSEQ multiplex PCR, while the TCRdb copy is restricted to in-frame clones and leaves out a portion. The sample includes fewer than 90,000 clones, roughly 84% of them seen just once. The chain combines TRBV28 with TRBJ1-3, with TRBD1 identical over 7 bases. The TCR comes from a person aged 55 to 70 with breast cancer. The specimen sequenced was blood. CDR3 in amino acids: CASSLTVGGSSGNTIYF. For the CDR3, the DNA is TGTGCCAGCAGTTTAACAGTAGGGGGCAGCTCTGGAAACACCATATATTTT.